Presented here are 31 T cell receptor beta chains from one specimen sequenced in a study of T cell responses to AZD1222 COVID-19 vaccine. Here immunoSEQ multiplex PCR was the method, and the copy in TCRdb shows in-frame clones only, minus some. The sample consists of 85,000 to 100,000 clones, 91% of them appearing once. The sequencing used peripheral blood, collected 28 days after the second AZD1222 dose. The receptors come from an adult who received the AZD1222 COVID-19 vaccine.

The rearrangement links TRBV19 to TRBJ1-2; no clear D. Trimming pared 3 bases from V and 4 bases from J, leaving 9 bases between. This CDR3 has 13 residues. Germline assignment: CDR1 LNHDA and CDR2 SQIVND (reference sequence). CDR3 protein: CASSIAGSYGYTF. The DNA for the CDR3 is TGTGCCAGTAGTATCGCGGGGTCCTATGGCTACACCTTC.

This CDR3 is CASRRQVNTGELFF. For the CDR3, the DNA is TGTGCCAGCAGACGACAGGTCAACACCGGGGAGCTGTTTTTT. V and J are TRBV6-5 and TRBJ2-2, with D perhaps TRBD1 (6 bases). This CDR3 contains 14 residues. Trimming took 6 bases from V and 2 from J, leaving 10 bases between them. Germline V lookup: CDR1 MNHEY, CDR2 SVGAGI.

This rearrangement joins TRBV7-2 to TRBJ2-5, with D perhaps TRBD2 (6 bases). Trimming removed 1 base at V and 2 bases at J, with 11 bases between. Germline values: CDR1 SGHTA, CDR2 FQGNSA. The CDR3 runs to 15 residues. The DNA of the CDR3 is TGTGCCAGCAGCTTAGTGCGGGGTCCTCAAGAGACCCAGTACTTC. This translates into CASSLVRGPQETQYF.

The rearrangement links TRBV6-1 to TRBJ1-2; 8 bases are shared with TRBD1. The CDR3 has 14 amino acids. Germline loops: CDR1 MNHNS, CDR2 SASEGT. V trimming: 5 bases; J trimming: 8 bases; junction bases outside the gene matches: 10. The CDR3 region is CASSSFGQGRGYTF. The CDR3 region has the DNA TGTGCCAGCAGTTCTTTTGGACAGGGTAGAGGCTACACCTTC.

The chain links TRBV13 to TRBJ2-7; the D gene could be TRBD1 or TRBD2 (5 bases each). Trimming took off 0 bases at V and 6 bases at J, with 9 bases between the two ends. There are 13 residues in the CDR3. Germline-derived CDR1 and CDR2 are PRHDT and FYEKMQ (reference sequence). CDR3: CASSLGPRGEQYF. CDR3 nucleotides: TGTGCCAGCAGCTTAGGGCCGAGGGGCGAGCAGTACTTC. The full variable domain, rest sourced from reference TRBV13 and TRBJ2-7, is AAGVIQSPRHLIKEKRETATLKCYPIPRHDTVYWYQQGPGQDPQFLISFYEKMQSDKGSIPDRFSAQQFSDYHSELNMSSLELGDSALYFCASSLGPRGEQYFGPGTRLTVT.

This chain joins TRBV24-1 and TRBJ2-3, with D uncertain. Germline CDR1 and CDR2: KGHDR and SFDVKD. The CDR3 is 16 amino acids. The V gene lost 1 base and the J gene lost 0 bases, with 10 bases spanning the gap. The CDR3 loop reads CATSDFRRSSTDTQYF. Here the CDR3 DNA reads TGTGCCACCAGTGATTTTCGTCGTTCTAGCACAGATACGCAGTATTTT.

This rearrangement joins TRBV24-1 to TRBJ2-5, with no clear D. Germline values: CDR1 KGHDR, CDR2 SFDVKD. V was shortened by 3 bases and J by 2 bases, with 3 bases between the two germline ends. The CDR3 has 12 residues. The CDR3: CATSDLQETQYF. CDR3 sequence (DNA): TGTGCCACCAGTGATCTACAAGAGACCCAGTACTTC.

CDR3 DNA: TGTGCCAGCAGCCCCCTGGGGCGGGAGGAGGGAGATACGCAGTATTTT. Its translation: CASSPLGREEGDTQYF. V and J are TRBV3-1 (or the pseudogene TRBV3-2) and TRBJ2-3, with 8 bases that match TRBD2. The CDR3 consists of 16 residues. The V gene's germline CDR1 is LGHDT and CDR2 YNNKEL (reference sequence). With 4 bases clipped from V and 5 bases from J, the junction kept 11 bases outside the gene matches.

V and J are TRBV7-2 and TRBJ2-1; D is uncertain. Trimming took off 5 bases at V and 4 bases at J, with 15 bases between the two ends. Germline V gene data show CDR1 as SGHTA and CDR2 as FQGNSA. This CDR3 has 15 residues. CDR3 nucleotides: TGTGCCAGCAGCCCCCGATGGACGGTTTACAATGAGCAGTTCTTC. It translates to CASSPRWTVYNEQFF.

This chain joins TRBV4-3 and TRBJ2-7; D is unclear. Germline V gene sequence: CDR1 LGHNA, CDR2 YSLEER. Trimming stripped 0 bases from V and 3 bases from J, with 12 bases between. The CDR3 sequence is 15 residues long. The CDR3 spells CASSQEIQNRYEQYF. DNA of the CDR3: TGCGCCAGCAGCCAAGAGATACAGAACCGCTACGAGCAGTACTTC.

The gene calls are TRBV5-4 and TRBJ2-1; 8 bases are a match to TRBD2. CDR3 length equals 14 residues. V lost 4 bases, J lost 4 bases, and 4 bases stayed unmatched. Per germline, CDR1 SGHNT and CDR2 YYREEE (reference sequence). CDR3 protein: CASSRTSGYNEQFF. CDR3 DNA: TGTGCCAGCAGCCGTACTAGCGGATACAATGAGCAGTTCTTC.

This chain links TRBV6-2 or TRBV6-3 with TRBJ2-7, with D maybe TRBD2 (6 bases). Germline V CDR1 and CDR2: MNHEY, SVGEGT. The CDR3 is made up of 12 amino acids. V lost 2 bases to trimming and J lost 5 bases, with 7 bases between them. DNA of the CDR3: TGTGCCAGCAGTTACCCTAGCGACGAGCAGTACTTC. As protein: CASSYPSDEQYF.

This chain uses TRBV19 with TRBJ2-3, with TRBD2 matching over 10 bases. The V gene end was trimmed by 8 bases and the J gene end by 5 bases; junction bases not matched to a gene: 7. CDR3 size: 14 residues. Germline V gene sequence: CDR1 LNHDA, CDR2 SQIVND (reference sequence). The CDR3 sequence is CASSSGSGLDTQYF. The DNA for the CDR3 is TGTGCCAGTTCTAGCGGGAGTGGGTTAGATACGCAGTATTTT. Complete variable domain (other parts from reference TRBV19 and TRBJ2-3): DGGITQSPKYLFRKEGQNVTLSCEQNLNHDAMYWYRQDPGQGLRLIYYSQIVNDFQKGDIAEGYSVSREKKESFPLTVTSAQKNPTAFYLCASSSGSGLDTQYFGPGTRLTVL.

The chain joins TRBV7-6 to TRBJ2-2; 8 bases match TRBD1. CDR1 SGHVS and CDR2 FNYEAQ come from the germline V gene. The length of the CDR3 is 15 residues. The V segment lost 6 bases and the J segment 7 bases; nucleotides outside the gene matches: 10. The CDR3 coding sequence is TGTGCCAGCAGTGATCAGGGGGCTTCGGTCGGGGAGCTGTTTTTT. This codes for CASSDQGASVGELFF.

This chain uses TRBV29-1 with TRBJ2-7; a possible D gene is TRBD2 (6 bases). Germline V gene data show CDR1 as SQVTM and CDR2 as ANQGSEA. Trimming stripped 1 base from V and 3 bases from J, with 7 bases between. The CDR3 is 12 residues long. CDR3 in DNA: TGCAGCGTTGAAGGGACTAACTACGAGCAGTACTTC. Amino acid sequence: CSVEGTNYEQYF.

The V gene is TRBV13, the J gene TRBJ2-1, with a possible D match to TRBD1 (6 bases). CDR1 is PRHDT and CDR2 is FYEKMQ in the germline V gene (reference sequence). V was trimmed by 5 bases and J by 2 bases, leaving 19 bases between them. CDR3 length: 17 residues. CDR3 region: CASSATGTHGPYNEQFF. Written as DNA, the CDR3 is TGTGCCAGCAGCGCCACCGGGACACACGGACCCTACAATGAGCAGTTCTTC.

The chain employs TRBV7-2 and TRBJ1-1, with D possibly matching TRBD1 (5 bases). Per germline, CDR1 SGHTA and CDR2 FQGNSA. This CDR3 spans 13 amino acids. The V end was cut by 5 bases, the J end by 5 bases, with 12 bases between. CDR3 nucleotides: TGTGCCAGCAGCAGACCGGGGGGGACTGAAGCTTTCTTT. It is translated as CASSRPGGTEAFF.

The chain employs TRBV3-1 (or the pseudogene TRBV3-2) and TRBJ2-3, with D maybe TRBD2 (6 bases). From germline, CDR1 is LGHDT and CDR2 YNNKEL (reference sequence). Trimming took off 1 base at V and 3 bases at J, with 17 bases between the two ends. The CDR3 consists of 17 residues. CDR3: CASSQAGAGSATDTQYF. CDR3 bases: TGTGCCAGCAGCCAAGCGGGAGCCGGGAGCGCGACAGATACGCAGTATTTT.

This chain joins TRBV3-1 (or the pseudogene TRBV3-2) and TRBJ1-6, with D possibly being TRBD1 (5 bases). The length of the CDR3 is 14 residues. V was clipped by 4 bases and J by 5 bases, with 9 bases between them. CDR1 and CDR2 from the germline V gene are LGHDT and YNNKEL (reference sequence). The CDR3: CASSPTDDNSPLHF. The CDR3 region has the DNA TGTGCCAGCAGCCCGACAGACGATAATTCACCCCTCCACTTT.

The V and J genes are TRBV27 and TRBJ2-2; TRBD2 matches at 8 bases. The CDR3 extends over 14 amino acids. Germline V CDR1 and CDR2: MNHEY, SMNVEV (reference sequence). V shed 2 bases, J shed 4 bases, and the junction held 0 bases outside the gene matches. The CDR3 DNA sequence: TGTGCCAGCAGTTTACTAGCGGGCACCGGGGAGCTGTTTTTT. The encoded protein is CASSLLAGTGELFF.

The V and J genes are TRBV6-6 and TRBJ2-2, with 9 positions matching TRBD1. From germline, CDR1 is MNHNY and CDR2 SVGAGI (reference sequence). The CDR3 runs to 15 residues. Trimming cost V 5 bases and J 1 base; bases outside gene matches: 2. DNA of the CDR3: TGTGCCAGCAGTCACAGGGGGCTGAACACCGGGGAGCTGTTTTTT. Translation gives CASSHRGLNTGELFF.

V is TRBV5-1 and J is TRBJ2-1, with 7 bases aligning to TRBD2. The V gene end was trimmed by 0 bases and the J gene end by 8 bases; junction bases not matched to a gene: 8. The CDR3 length is 15 residues. The germline gives CDR1 SGHRS, CDR2 YFSETQ. DNA for the CDR3: TGCGCCAGCAGCTTGGCCGGGGCTGGGAGGGATGAGCAGTTCTTC. Translated: CASSLAGAGRDEQFF.

This chain links TRBV7-2 with TRBJ2-7, with no clear D. This CDR3 spans 13 amino acids. CDR1 is SGHTA, CDR2 FQGNSA, per germline. Trimming pared 5 bases from V and 2 bases from J, leaving 10 bases between. The CDR3 region is CASSHQRTYEQYF. The CDR3 bases are TGTGCCAGCAGCCACCAAAGGACCTACGAGCAGTACTTC. Variable domain in full (rest from reference TRBV7-2 and TRBJ2-7): GAGVSQSPSNKVTEKGKDVELRCDPISGHTALYWYRQSLGQGLEFLIYFQGNSAPDKSGLPSDRFSAERTGGSVSTLTIQRTQQEDSAVYLCASSHQRTYEQYFGPGTRLTVT.

This clone was counted a single time. This chain connects TRBV5-1 to TRBJ2-1; 12 bases are a match to TRBD2. V dropped 4 bases and J dropped 8; count of bases not matched to a gene: 13. Germline V CDR1 and CDR2: SGHRS, YFSETQ. The CDR3 consists of 17 residues. The DNA for the CDR3 is TGCGCCAGCAGCCCCCGACTAGCGGGAGTTGTTTTCGATGAGCAGTTCTTC. This encodes CASSPRLAGVVFDEQFF. Looking up the rest from reference TRBV5-1 and TRBJ2-1 gives the full variable domain: KAGVTQTPRYLIKTRGQQVTLSCSPISGHRSVSWYQQTPGQGLQFLFEYFSETQRNKGNFPGRFSGRQFSNSRSEMNVSTLELGDSALYLCASSPRLAGVVFDEQFFGPGTRLTVL.

This clone was observed a handful of times. V gene TRBV11-2 combines with J gene TRBJ2-7; weak D call: TRBD1 (5 bases). Germline assignment: CDR1 SGHAT and CDR2 FQNNGV. Trimming stripped 3 bases from V and 1 base from J, with 10 bases between. CDR3 length: 14 amino acids. DNA for the CDR3: TGTGCCAGCAGCTTTGACAGTTGGTCCTACGAGCAGTACTTC. Protein: CASSFDSWSYEQYF.

For the CDR3, the DNA is TGTGCCAGCTCACCCGGACAGGGAGGGATCCCCCAGCATTTT. Its protein is CASSPGQGGIPQHF. This chain uses TRBV18 with TRBJ1-5; 8 nucleotides match TRBD1. CDR3 length: 14 residues. Trimming took 3 bases from V and 10 from J; bases not matched to a gene: 8. Germline V gene lookup returns CDR1 KGHSH and CDR2 LQKENI.

The chain joins TRBV7-9 to TRBJ2-5; possibly TRBD1 for D (6 bases). The length of the CDR3 is 16 residues. Trimming took off 5 bases at V and 4 bases at J, with 20 bases between the two ends. Germline V lookup: CDR1 SEHNR, CDR2 FQNEAQ (reference sequence). CDR3 nucleotide sequence: TGTGCCAGCAGCCCCCAGGGCAGGGGCAGGGGAGAGACCCAGTACTTC. This gives the protein CASSPQGRGRGETQYF.

This clone appeared a single time. The rearrangement uses TRBV19 and TRBJ1-1; D is ambiguous. The CDR3 runs to 11 residues. Germline CDR1 LNHDA, CDR2 SQIVND (reference sequence). Trimming took 8 bases from V and 1 from J, leaving 5 bases between them. The CDR3 region is CASGRNTEAFF. The DNA of the CDR3 is TGTGCCAGTGGACGGAACACTGAAGCTTTCTTT.

The CDR3 nucleotides are TGTGCCAGCAGTTATTGGGGGACAGCCACCTACGAGCAGTACTTC. It specifies CASSYWGTATYEQYF. The chain joins TRBV6-2 or TRBV6-3 to TRBJ2-7, with 7 bases matching TRBD1. Germline lookup yields CDR1 MNHEY and CDR2 SVGEGT. The CDR3 totals 15 residues. Losses at the gene ends were 3 bases for V and 2 bases for J; bases not matched to a gene: 7.

CDR3: CATNGAQREKLFF. CDR3 DNA: TGTGCCACCAACGGGGCTCAAAGGGAAAAACTGTTTTTT. The V call is TRBV28, the J call TRBJ1-4; tentatively, D is TRBD1 (5 bases). The V and J ends lost 10 bases and 8 bases respectively, with 17 bases between them. CDR1 and CDR2 from the germline V gene are MDHEN and SYDVKM. CDR3 size: 13 residues.

The chain joins TRBV14 to TRBJ1-1, with 7 bases identical to TRBD1. Germline values: CDR1 SGHDN, CDR2 FVKESK. CDR3 length: 14 residues. V shed 3 bases, J shed 4 bases, and the junction held 5 bases outside the gene matches. The CDR3 loop is CASSQTGYGTEAFF. The CDR3, as DNA: TGTGCCAGCAGCCAGACAGGGTATGGCACTGAAGCTTTCTTT.